Shown below are 20 T cell receptor beta chains from a single sample sequenced in a study of response to subunit inactivated influenza vaccine (dated by TCRdb to 2016 to 2019). Receptor amplification or capture employed RT-PCR. The sample was run on an Illumina HiSeq 2500. Clones were called with MiXCR by TCRdb after fastp trimmed the public reads at Q25, and only in-frame beta chains were retained. For every CDR3 protein sequence, its rows merge into one entry that carries the most common genes and DNA. The sample yields 650,000 to 800,000 distinct CDR3 sequences; about 15% were counted once. Of the sample, around 6.5% is held by the ten largest clones. The material was PBMCs from blood, obtained roughly 15 days before vaccination. The receptor source for this set is a man in his fifties or sixties who received an inactivated influenza vaccine. Donor details come from another sample of the same person, matched by shared clones.

The chain recombines TRBV4-2 with TRBJ1-2; no clear D gene. CDR1 and CDR2 from the germline V gene are LGHNA and YNFKEQ. CDR3 size: 15 residues. Trimming left V 0 bases short and J 0 bases short, with 8 bases between. CDR3 sequence (DNA): TGTGCCAGCAGCCAAGACAGCGAAGCTAACTATGGCTACACCTTC. This sequence encodes CASSQDSEANYGYTF.

The chain carries TRBV7-8 and TRBJ2-7, with TRBD2 matching over 7 bases. Losses at the gene ends were 1 base for V and 4 bases for J; bases not matched to a gene: 10. Germline CDR1 and CDR2: SGHVS and FQNEAQ. This CDR3 spans 16 amino acids. CDR3 residues: CASSLGEGLILYEQYF. CDR3 DNA sequence: TGTGCCAGCAGCTTAGGGGAGGGGCTCATACTATACGAGCAGTACTTC.

V is TRBV18 and J is TRBJ2-7; 8 nucleotides agree with TRBD2. Germline CDR1 KGHSH, CDR2 LQKENI. The CDR3 spans 15 residues. Trimming took 1 base from V and 6 from J; bases not matched to a gene: 8. As DNA, the CDR3 is TGTGCCAGCTCACCACAAGCGGGAGTGCCCCTCGAGCAGTACTTC. Amino acids: CASSPQAGVPLEQYF.

This clonotype was seen a few times. The genes are TRBV5-5 and TRBJ2-7, with 11 bases lining up with TRBD1. After removal of 4 bases from V and 3 bases from J, the junction contained 6 bases not matched to a gene. The CDR3 spans 15 residues. Germline CDR1 reads SGHKS; CDR2 reads YYEKEE (reference sequence). CDR3 in amino acids: CASSRYGTGGYEQYF. The CDR3 DNA follows: TGTGCCAGCAGCCGCTACGGGACAGGGGGCTACGAGCAGTACTTC.

V gene TRBV12-3 or TRBV12-4 combines with J gene TRBJ1-2; TRBD1 matches at 7 bases. V was clipped by 2 bases and J by 8 bases; unmatched bases: 5. CDR3 length: 13 residues. The CDR3: CASSLITGEGYTF. The CDR3, as DNA: TGTGCCAGCAGTTTAATCACAGGGGAAGGCTACACCTTC.

The rearrangement links TRBV27 to TRBJ2-5, with TRBD2 matching over 7 bases. The CDR3 contains 15 residues. The J segment lost 2 bases and the V segment lost 1 base, leaving 4 bases of the junction unmatched. Germline V gives CDR1 MNHEY, CDR2 SMNVEV (reference sequence). CDR3 loop: CASSLFPGGQETQYF. The CDR3 coding sequence is TGTGCCAGCAGTTTATTCCCCGGGGGGCAAGAGACCCAGTACTTC.

This sequence joins TRBV30 and TRBJ1-3; D call uncertain. Germline V gene sequence: CDR1 GTSNPN, CDR2 SVGIG (reference sequence). The CDR3 is 13 amino acids. V was cut by 0 bases and J by 7 bases, with 10 bases left in between. CDR3 in amino acids: CAWSVGFSNTIYF. The CDR3 bases are TGTGCCTGGAGTGTGGGTTTCTCTAACACCATATATTTT. Complete variable domain (other parts from reference TRBV30 and TRBJ1-3): SQTIHQWPATLVQPVGSPLSLECTVEGTSNPNLYWYRQAAGRGLQLLFYSVGIGQISSEVPQNLSASRPQDRQFILSSKKLLLSDSGFYLCAWSVGFSNTIYFGEGSWLTVV.

This clonotype was seen more than once but under ten times. V usage is TRBV2 and J usage is TRBJ1-2; TRBD1 might be the D (5 bases). CDR1 is SNHLY and CDR2 is FYNNEI in the germline V gene. The CDR3 is made up of 17 amino acids. V lost 0 bases and J lost 4, with 18 bases in between. The CDR3 spells CASSEAQPSRQPYGYTF. CDR3 coding DNA: TGTGCCAGCAGTGAAGCCCAACCCTCAAGACAGCCCTATGGCTACACCTTC.

The chain couples TRBV27 to TRBJ2-6; the D gene is possibly TRBD1 (5 bases). Per germline, CDR1 MNHEY and CDR2 SMNVEV (reference sequence). The CDR3 length is 14 residues. V shed 7 bases and J shed 0 bases, with 7 bases lying between them. CDR3 DNA sequence: TGTGCCAGCAAACAGGCCTCTGGGGCCAACGTCCTGACTTTC. Translated: CASKQASGANVLTF.

This chain joins TRBV12-3 or TRBV12-4 and TRBJ1-6; D is possibly TRBD1 (6 bases). This CDR3 spans 16 amino acids. V dropped 1 base and J dropped 7 bases, with 14 bases sitting between them. CDR3 sequence reads: CASSLGGAQFNSPLHF. The CDR3 DNA is TGTGCCAGCAGTTTAGGGGGGGCGCAGTTCAATTCACCCCTCCACTTT.

This clonotype occurred many times. V and J are TRBV25-1 and TRBJ1-1, with 7 nucleotides matching TRBD1. Germline-derived CDR1 and CDR2 are MGHDK and SYGVNS. This CDR3 is built from 15 residues. V dropped 3 bases and J dropped 0; count of bases not matched to a gene: 4. The CDR3 DNA sequence: TGTGCCAGCAGTGACCGGACAGGTTTGAACACTGAAGCTTTCTTT. Translated, it gives CASSDRTGLNTEAFF.

This chain joins TRBV7-2 and TRBJ1-1, with a weak D call TRBD1 (5 bases). Trimming removed 6 bases from V and 3 bases from J, with 23 bases in between. This CDR3 has 17 amino acids. Per germline, CDR1 SGHTA and CDR2 FQGNSA. The CDR3 DNA follows: TGTGCCAGCAGTTACATACTCCCGGCCCCAGGGTACACTGAAGCTTTCTTT. It specifies CASSYILPAPGYTEAFF.

This clonotype was counted many times. The chain carries TRBV28 and TRBJ2-7; D could derive from TRBD1 or TRBD2 (6 bases each). Germline CDR1 is MDHEN and CDR2 is SYDVKM. The CDR3 has 12 residues. Trimming cost V 8 bases and J 0 bases, with 8 bases left between them. CDR3 loop: CASRGLSYEQYF. In nucleotides, the CDR3 is TGTGCCAGCCGGGGGCTCTCCTACGAGCAGTACTTC. The entire variable domain, with the rest obtained from reference TRBV28 and TRBJ2-7, is as follows: DVKVTQSSRYLVKRTGEKVFLECVQDMDHENMFWYRQDPGLGLRLIYFSYDVKMKEKGDIPEGYSVSREKKERFSLILESASTNQTSMYLCASRGLSYEQYFGPGTRLTVT.

CDR3 residues: CASSLAFPGARTGELFF. The DNA for the CDR3 is TGTGCCAGCAGCTTAGCGTTTCCGGGGGCGCGGACCGGGGAGCTGTTTTTT. The chain employs TRBV7-9 and TRBJ2-2; D assignment may be TRBD1 or TRBD2 (6 bases each). Per the germline V gene, CDR1 is SEHNR and CDR2 is FQNEAQ (reference sequence). Trimming removed 0 bases at V and 5 bases at J, with 16 bases between. This CDR3 region has 17 residues.

This clonotype was counted only a few times. V usage is TRBV12-3 or TRBV12-4 and J usage is TRBJ2-7, with 7 bases aligning to TRBD1. The CDR3 length is 14 residues. Trimming at V came to 2 bases and at J to 0 bases, leaving 1 base not matched to a gene. CDR3 loop: CASSLNRGSYEQYF. The CDR3, as DNA: TGTGCCAGCAGTTTAAACAGGGGCTCCTACGAGCAGTACTTC.

This clonotype showed up many times. CDR3: CASSFSREQYF. The CDR3 region has the DNA TGTGCCAGCAGCTTTTCGCGAGAGCAGTACTTC. The genes are TRBV7-9 and TRBJ2-7; D not certain. The germline V and J ends were trimmed by 3 bases and 7 bases, with 7 bases remaining between them. This CDR3 has 11 amino acids. Germline V gene sequence: CDR1 SEHNR, CDR2 FQNEAQ (reference sequence). The full variable domain, with the rest looked up from reference TRBV7-9 and TRBJ2-7, is DTGVSQNPRHKITKRGQNVTFRCDPISEHNRLYWYRQTLGQGPEFLTYFQNEAQLEKSRLLSDRFSAERPKGSFSTLEIQRTEQGDSAMYLCASSFSREQYFGPGTRLTVT.

This clonotype was observed a handful of times. V usage is TRBV3-1 and J usage is TRBJ1-6; D unresolved. CDR3 size: 14 residues. V was clipped by 4 bases and J by 10 bases, with 14 bases between them. Per germline, CDR1 LGHDT and CDR2 YNNKEL (reference sequence). CDR3 sequence reads: CASSRERRGSPLHF. The CDR3 nucleotides are TGTGCCAGCAGCCGCGAGAGGCGGGGATCACCCCTCCACTTT.

The rearrangement links TRBV12-3 or TRBV12-4 to TRBJ2-3; D possibly uses TRBD1 or TRBD2 (6 bases each). This CDR3 is built from 14 residues. V lost 2 bases, J lost 6 bases, and 12 bases lay in between. The CDR3 bases are TGTGCCAGCAGTTTAACAGGGACTTTTGATACGCAGTATTTT. As protein: CASSLTGTFDTQYF.

The chain uses TRBV11-1 and TRBJ1-2; 10 positions match TRBD1. The V and J ends lost 4 bases and 0 bases, in that order; junction bases with no gene match: 11. The CDR3 runs to 18 residues. Germline V gives CDR1 SGHAT, CDR2 FQDESV (reference sequence). Written as DNA, the CDR3 is TGTGCCAGCAGCTCTGCGGGACAGGGGTTTTTTGCTAACTATGGCTACACCTTC. It is translated as CASSSAGQGFFANYGYTF.

This clonotype was recorded at least ten times. The chain combines TRBV29-1 with TRBJ2-2; D is undetermined. The CDR3 contains 15 residues. The germline V gene encodes CDR1 SQVTM and CDR2 ANQGSEA. Trimming cost V 4 bases and J 0 bases, with 12 bases left between them. The DNA for the CDR3 is TGCAGCGTTGGGATGGGATCCGCGAACACCGGGGAGCTGTTTTTT. It encodes CSVGMGSANTGELFF.